One sample yielded the 30 T cell receptor beta chains listed below, sequenced in a study of vaccination and CD4 T cells after COVID-19. The Oncomine TCR Beta short-read assay sequenced DNA from cultured CD4+ T cells. Using its own MiXCR run on the PCR reads, TCRdb lists one record per CDR3 protein. In the table there are roughly 10,000 distinct CDR3 sequences, roughly 26% of which are singletons. Treatment defined: approximately 11-day PBMC culture with coronavirus spike peptide pools or control peptides (ViraFEST assay). These receptors have no identified antigens. The specimen was CD4+ T cells from blood, cultured in vitro, collected after SARS-CoV-2 vaccination. Every receptor here comes from a human donor who had recovered from COVID-19.

V usage is TRBV6-5 and J usage is TRBJ2-3, with D possibly TRBD2 on 5 matching bases. Per the germline V gene, CDR1 is MNHEY and CDR2 is SVGAGI. The CDR3 is 13 residues long. Trimming pared 2 bases from V and 7 bases from J, leaving 10 bases between. CDR3 loop: CASSYGSGYTQYF. CDR3 DNA sequence: TGTGCCAGCAGTTACGGGAGTGGATATACGCAGTATTTT.

A few counts support this clonotype. The V call is TRBV24-1, the J call TRBJ2-3; possible D gene TRBD1, 6 bases. This CDR3 region has 16 residues. Trimming took off 5 bases at V and 1 base at J, with 15 bases between the two ends. Germline V gene sequence: CDR1 KGHDR, CDR2 SFDVKD. Written as DNA, the CDR3 is TGTGCCACCAGTGGACACCGCTACAGGGGCACAGATACGCAGTATTTT. Protein: CATSGHRYRGTDTQYF.

This clonotype occurred a few times. The genes are TRBV6-1 and TRBJ2-3, with D perhaps TRBD1 or TRBD2 (5 bases each). Trimming pared 3 bases from V and 1 base from J, leaving 11 bases between. The germline gives CDR1 MNHNS, CDR2 SASEGT. This CDR3 is built from 15 residues. CDR3 sequence: CASSEFRGRTDTQYF. CDR3 sequence (DNA): TGTGCCAGCAGTGAGTTTCGGGGACGCACAGATACGCAGTATTTT.

This clonotype was counted once. V gene TRBV10-2 combines with J gene TRBJ2-3; the D gene is possibly TRBD2 (7 bases). V was clipped by 8 bases and J by 4 bases, with 16 bases between them. Germline CDR1 WSHSY, CDR2 SAAADI. This CDR3 region has 14 residues. The CDR3 is CASLRTGGPDTQYF. The CDR3 nucleotides read TGCGCCAGCCTACGTACGGGGGGCCCAGATACGCAGTATTTT.

This clonotype has more than one count but fewer than ten. This chain joins TRBV19 and TRBJ2-1, with 12 bases lining up with TRBD2. The length of the CDR3 is 17 residues. V lost 9 bases and J lost 8; bases outside the gene matches: 17. The germline gives CDR1 LNHDA, CDR2 SQIVND (reference sequence). The CDR3, as DNA: TGTGCCAGCCGCCCCACCCCAGCTAGCGGGAGGGGGGATGAGCAGTTCTTC. Amino acids: CASRPTPASGRGDEQFF.

This clonotype is medium-sized by share. The V call is TRBV7-2, the J call TRBJ1-2; possibly TRBD1 for D (5 bases). Germline V CDR1 and CDR2: SGHTA, FQGNSA. V was trimmed by 5 bases and J by 7 bases, leaving 8 bases between them. The CDR3 runs 11 residues. CDR3 amino acids: CASSEGFGYTF. CDR3 DNA: TGTGCCAGCAGCGAGGGGTTTGGCTACACCTTC.

The sample holds a few counts of this clonotype. The chain combines TRBV2 with TRBJ2-5; unclear D gene. The ends were cut back, 4 bases at V and 7 bases at J, with 4 bases in the middle. CDR3 length: 10 amino acids. The germline gives CDR1 SNHLY, CDR2 FYNNEI. The CDR3 sequence: CASSVRTQYF. CDR3 DNA: TGTGCCAGCAGTGTAAGGACCCAGTACTTC.

The V and J genes are TRBV28 and TRBJ2-7, with 11 bases fitting TRBD2. This CDR3 spans 15 amino acids. V lost 5 bases to trimming and J lost 9 bases; unmatched junction nucleotides: 12. CDR1 MDHEN and CDR2 SYDVKM come from the germline V gene. CDR3 nucleotide sequence: TGTGCCAGCAGTCGGGATACTAGCGGGAGTCGTGGGCAGTACTTC. Protein sequence: CASSRDTSGSRGQYF.

The DNA of the CDR3 is TGTGCCACCAGTGATTTTAGCGGGAGGGCCGATACGCAGTATTTT. Its protein is CATSDFSGRADTQYF. The rearrangement links TRBV24-1 to TRBJ2-3; TRBD2 matches 11 bases. This CDR3 has 15 amino acids. Germline V gene lookup returns CDR1 KGHDR and CDR2 SFDVKD. V dropped 1 base and J dropped 6; count of bases not matched to a gene: 2.

The chain has TRBV27 and TRBJ2-3; 8 bases are a match to TRBD1. V lost 5 bases, J lost 4 bases, and 5 bases stayed unmatched. The CDR3 consists of 14 residues. The germline V gene encodes CDR1 MNHEY and CDR2 SMNVEV (reference sequence). CDR3 amino acids: CASSIGQGPDTQYF. The CDR3 region has the DNA TGTGCCAGCAGTATCGGACAGGGCCCAGATACGCAGTATTTT.

This clonotype came up a few times. The chain carries TRBV5-4 and TRBJ2-5; weak D call: TRBD1 (6 bases). The CDR3 is made up of 14 amino acids. From germline, CDR1 is SGHNT and CDR2 YYREEE (reference sequence). Trimming removed 4 bases from V and 5 bases from J, with 15 bases in between. The CDR3 nucleotides read TGTGCCAGCAGCGCCGGACAGTGGGGGGAGACCCAGTACTTC. Translation: CASSAGQWGETQYF.

This clonotype was seen a handful of times. The chain joins TRBV28 to TRBJ1-1; unclear D gene. Germline loops: CDR1 MDHEN, CDR2 SYDVKM. V was cut by 2 bases and J by 5 bases, with 6 bases left in between. This CDR3 comprises 12 residues. The CDR3 coding sequence is TGTGCCAGCAGTTTACTGGGGACTGAAGCTTTCTTT. This sequence encodes CASSLLGTEAFF.

The chain recombines TRBV7-2 with TRBJ2-3; D may be TRBD1 (5 bases). The V end lost 0 bases, the J end lost 5 bases, and 12 bases lay between the germline ends. Germline assignment: CDR1 SGHTA and CDR2 FQGNSA. The length of the CDR3 is 15 residues. DNA of the CDR3: TGTGCCAGCAGCTTAGCCCCCGACAGAATAGATACGCAGTATTTT. Encoded protein: CASSLAPDRIDTQYF.

This rearrangement joins TRBV19 to TRBJ1-1; D uncertain. V gave up 10 bases and J gave up 1 base, with 13 bases separating them. Per the germline V gene, CDR1 is LNHDA and CDR2 is SQIVND (reference sequence). The CDR3 loop spans 13 amino acids. The CDR3 DNA reads as TGTGCCACCGAGGGTTGGGGGAACACTGAAGCTTTCTTT. It yields the protein CATEGWGNTEAFF.

In this sample, this clonotype is medium-sized. V is TRBV6-1 and J is TRBJ1-5, with D hard to call. V shed 0 bases and J shed 3 bases, with 6 bases lying between them. The CDR3 sequence is 14 residues long. In germline, CDR1 is MNHNS, CDR2 SASEGT. The CDR3 DNA is TGTGCCAGCAGTGAAGCGCCGGCCAATCAGCCCCAGCATTTT. This translates into CASSEAPANQPQHF.

This clonotype was seen a single time. V is TRBV29-1 and J is TRBJ2-1, with 15 bases that match TRBD2. Germline V CDR1 and CDR2: SQVTM, ANQGSEA. The CDR3 loop spans 13 amino acids. J was trimmed by 10 bases and V by 7 bases; bases with no gene match: 5. CDR3 coding DNA: TGCAGCGCGGGACTAGCGGGAGGAGGAGAGCAGTTCTTC. Translating it yields CSAGLAGGGEQFF.

The chain has TRBV11-3 and TRBJ2-5; D may correspond to TRBD1 or TRBD2 (5 bases each). CDR1 is SGHNT and CDR2 is YENEEA in the germline V gene. The CDR3 is made up of 13 amino acids. V was shortened by 5 bases and J by 5 bases, with 12 bases between the two germline ends. The CDR3 loop reads CASSITGAETQYF. CDR3 coding DNA: TGTGCCAGCAGCATTACCGGGGCCGAGACCCAGTACTTC. Full variable domain (missing parts from reference TRBV11-3 and TRBJ2-5): EAGVVQSPRYKIIEKKQPVAFWCNPISGHNTLYWYLQNLGQGPELLIRYENEEAVDDSQLPKDRFSAERLKGVDSTLKIQPAELGDSAVYLCASSITGAETQYFGPGTRLLVL.

This clonotype was observed a few times. This chain uses TRBV2 with TRBJ2-7; 9 nucleotides match TRBD1. Unmatched junction bases numbered 15, after V lost 11 bases and J lost 7 bases. Germline values: CDR1 SNHLY, CDR2 FYNNEI. This CDR3 comprises 14 residues. The DNA for the CDR3 is TGTGCCGCTTACGGACAGGGGCACCTCTGGGAGCAGTACTTC. This sequence encodes CAAYGQGHLWEQYF. Variable domain in full (rest from reference TRBV2 and TRBJ2-7): EPEVTQTPSHQVTQMGQEVILRCVPISNHLYFYWYRQILGQKVEFLVSFYNNEISEKSEIFDDQFSVERPDGSNFTLKIRSTKLEDSAMYFCAAYGQGHLWEQYFGPGTRLTVT.

This clonotype is labeled as medium-sized. The chain links TRBV7-9 to TRBJ1-6, with D tentatively TRBD1 (5 bases). CDR1 and CDR2 from the germline V gene are SEHNR and FQNEAQ (reference sequence). The CDR3 has 14 residues. Trimming left V 5 bases short and J 6 bases short, with 11 bases between. DNA for the CDR3: TGTGCCAGCAGCCAGCGGGGGAGTAATTCACCCCTCCACTTT. Translating gives CASSQRGSNSPLHF.

This clonotype was seen a handful of times. The chain employs TRBV6-1 and TRBJ2-7, with TRBD1 matching over 8 bases. CDR3 length equals 15 residues. The V segment lost 0 bases and the J segment 6 bases; nucleotides outside the gene matches: 7. Germline V gives CDR1 MNHNS, CDR2 SASEGT. The chain's CDR3 is CASSEAQGAVSEQYF. CDR3 DNA sequence: TGTGCCAGCAGTGAAGCCCAGGGGGCAGTGAGCGAGCAGTACTTC.

This clonotype appeared a few times. The chain recombines TRBV28 with TRBJ2-5; TRBD2 matches 8 bases. The CDR3 is 17 amino acids. Germline CDR1 is MDHEN and CDR2 is SYDVKM. V was pared by 3 bases and J by 1 base, with 10 bases of the junction left unmatched. The CDR3 DNA follows: TGTGCCAGCAGTTTTTCTCGGAGCGGGGGCCTCCAAGAGACCCAGTACTTC. It is translated as CASSFSRSGGLQETQYF.

The chain combines TRBV11-2 with TRBJ1-1; 8 bases are shared with TRBD1. The CDR3 is made up of 12 amino acids. V gave up 6 bases and J gave up 4 bases; unmatched junction bases: 1. From germline, CDR1 is SGHAT and CDR2 FQNNGV. Written as DNA, the CDR3 is TGTGCCAGCAGTGACAGGGGCACTGAAGCTTTCTTT. Amino acids: CASSDRGTEAFF. The full variable domain, its missing parts supplied by reference TRBV11-2 and TRBJ1-1, is EAGVAQSPRYKIIEKRQSVAFWCNPISGHATLYWYQQILGQGPKLLIQFQNNGVVDDSQLPKDRFSAERLKGVDSTLKIQPAKLEDSAVYLCASSDRGTEAFFGQGTRLTVV.

This clonotype turned up a few times. This sequence joins TRBV15 and TRBJ1-5; 8 nucleotides line up with TRBD1. The CDR3 has 18 amino acids. V was clipped by 3 bases and J by 1 base; unmatched bases: 11. Germline V gives CDR1 LNHNV, CDR2 YYDKDF (reference sequence). The CDR3 is CATSRGGDRYFSNQPQHF. CDR3 nucleotides: TGTGCCACCAGCAGGGGCGGGGACAGGTACTTCAGCAATCAGCCCCAGCATTTT.

This clonotype was seen a handful of times. V usage is TRBV28 and J usage is TRBJ2-7; D ambiguous. This CDR3 is 14 amino acids long. Per the germline V gene, CDR1 is MDHEN and CDR2 is SYDVKM. The germline V and J ends were trimmed by 7 bases and 0 bases, with 13 bases remaining between them. CDR3 loop: CASNEYQSSYEQYF. The CDR3 DNA follows: TGTGCCAGCAATGAGTACCAGAGCTCCTACGAGCAGTACTTC. The entire variable domain, with the rest obtained from reference TRBV28 and TRBJ2-7, is as follows: DVKVTQSSRYLVKRTGEKVFLECVQDMDHENMFWYRQDPGLGLRLIYFSYDVKMKEKGDIPEGYSVSREKKERFSLILESASTNQTSMYLCASNEYQSSYEQYFGPGTRLTVT.

V is TRBV6-1 and J is TRBJ2-1; 11 bases agree with TRBD2. The J segment lost 1 base and the V segment lost 5 bases, leaving 7 bases of the junction unmatched. Germline V CDR1 and CDR2: MNHNS, SASEGT. The CDR3 is 17 amino acids. CDR3 DNA sequence: TGTGCCAGCAGTAAAGGATTAGCGGGGGGGTCCTACAATGAGCAGTTCTTC. Its translation: CASSKGLAGGSYNEQFF.

The rearrangement uses TRBV28 and TRBJ1-6, with 8 bases identical to TRBD1. CDR3 length: 14 residues. Germline CDR1 MDHEN, CDR2 SYDVKM. Trimming took 7 bases from V and 8 from J; bases not matched to a gene: 7. CDR3 in DNA: TGTGCCAGCAACCCCTCGGACAGGGATTCACCCCTCCACTTT. Amino acids: CASNPSDRDSPLHF.

This clonotype ranks as medium-sized. The CDR3 spells CSAGGQIYGYTF. The CDR3, as DNA: TGCAGTGCTGGAGGACAGATCTATGGCTACACCTTC. This chain joins TRBV20-1 and TRBJ1-2, with a tentative D call TRBD1 (6 bases). The CDR3 totals 12 residues. Germline V gives CDR1 DFQATT, CDR2 SNEGSKA (reference sequence). V was pared by 5 bases and J by 4 bases, with 11 bases between.

V usage is TRBV28 and J usage is TRBJ2-1, with D perhaps TRBD2 (5 bases). Between the trimmed V and J ends, which lost 8 bases and 7 bases, there was a span of 18 bases. Germline CDR1 reads MDHEN; CDR2 reads SYDVKM. This CDR3 is 14 amino acids long. CDR3 protein: CASSRRPRRNEQFF. In nucleotides, the CDR3 is TGTGCCAGCTCCCGACGGCCTCGGAGGAATGAGCAGTTCTTC. The full variable domain, completed using reference TRBV28 and TRBJ2-1, is DVKVTQSSRYLVKRTGEKVFLECVQDMDHENMFWYRQDPGLGLRLIYFSYDVKMKEKGDIPEGYSVSREKKERFSLILESASTNQTSMYLCASSRRPRRNEQFFGPGTRLTVL.

This rearrangement joins TRBV6-5 to TRBJ1-1; the D is unclear. This CDR3 comprises 15 residues. Germline V gives CDR1 MNHEY, CDR2 SVGAGI. Trimming pared 0 bases from V and 1 base from J, leaving 9 bases between. The CDR3 protein is CASSYSNRQNTEAFF. In nucleotides, the CDR3 is TGTGCCAGCAGTTACTCGAACAGACAGAACACTGAAGCTTTCTTT.

This clonotype was detected a few times. The chain employs TRBV6-5 and TRBJ2-7; no clear D. Trimming removed 2 bases at V and 1 base at J, with 12 bases between. In germline, CDR1 is MNHEY, CDR2 SVGAGI. The CDR3 covers 15 residues. The CDR3 nucleotides are TGTGCCAGCAGTTACCTTGGGGTGCGTTCCTACGAGCAGTACTTC. Protein sequence: CASSYLGVRSYEQYF.